This TCR beta chain was captured in a study of blood T cells in healthy people across ages. Notes on the study in general: Among T cells, TCR beta diversity per million cells dropped roughly linearly as age rose.

A second PCR, run for roughly 6 to 11 cycles, used a sample-barcoded 5' primer plus a J-beta primer mix. TCRdb fed the 5' RACE reads into MiXCR, producing one record per CDR3 protein. The table includes around 690,000 distinct CDR3 sequences, roughly 58% detected once. Donation came from healthy Caucasian individuals in Russia who were aged 6 to 90. Ten milliliters of peripheral blood were drawn from each donor into EDTA-treated tubes. With respect to this clonotype: What it binds is unknown.

The ends were cut back, 5 bases at V and 3 bases at J, with 11 bases in the middle. Germline assignment: CDR1 SGHTA and CDR2 FQGNSA. The CDR3 sequence is 13 residues long. This clonotype was obtained from a man in his fifties or sixties in good health. Sequencing was performed on blood. The gene calls are TRBV7-2 and TRBJ2-7; D is perhaps TRBD1 (6 bases). In DNA form, the CDR3 reads TGTGCCAGCAGCCTCCGGGACAACTACGAGCAGTACTTC. Its translation is CASSLRDNYEQYF.